These 9 T cell receptor beta chains originate from one sample sequenced in a study of blood T cell repertoires in COVID-19. Measured with immunoSEQ multiplex PCR; TCRdb has only the in-frame clones, and not every one. The repertoire consists of 150,000 to 200,000 clones, with more than 75% occurring once and the leading ten covering around 5.1%. Sequences were obtained from peripheral blood. The receptors originated from a young man with COVID-19, enrolled during active disease.

V gene TRBV12-5 combines with J gene TRBJ1-1; 8 nucleotides line up with TRBD1. Germline V gene sequence: CDR1 LGHNT, CDR2 FRNRAP. The V gene end was trimmed by 4 bases and the J gene end by 5 bases; junction bases not matched to a gene: 6. This CDR3 has 14 amino acids. CDR3 sequence: CASGSGQGETEAFF. DNA of the CDR3: TGTGCTAGTGGTTCTGGACAGGGTGAGACTGAAGCTTTCTTT.

This clone occurred once. The chain is built from TRBV28 and TRBJ2-2, with D perhaps TRBD1 (6 bases). The CDR3 loop spans 17 amino acids. Germline lookup yields CDR1 MDHEN and CDR2 SYDVKM. The V gene lost 3 bases and the J gene lost 1 base, with 15 bases spanning the gap. The CDR3 spells CASSLEQTGRNTGELFF. The CDR3 region has the DNA TGTGCCAGCAGTTTGGAACAAACAGGGCGGAACACCGGGGAGCTGTTTTTT. The full variable domain, with the rest looked up from reference TRBV28 and TRBJ2-2, is DVKVTQSSRYLVKRTGEKVFLECVQDMDHENMFWYRQDPGLGLRLIYFSYDVKMKEKGDIPEGYSVSREKKERFSLILESASTNQTSMYLCASSLEQTGRNTGELFFGEGSRLTVL.

The V call is TRBV6-1, the J call TRBJ2-2; TRBD1 matches at 10 bases. The CDR3 covers 15 residues. Trimming at V came to 3 bases and at J to 6 bases, leaving 4 bases not matched to a gene. Germline CDR1 and CDR2: MNHNS and SASEGT. The CDR3 DNA sequence: TGTGCCAGCAGTGACGGACAGGGGGAAGCCGGGGAGCTGTTTTTT. Its protein product is CASSDGQGEAGELFF.

The chain links TRBV11-2 to TRBJ2-7, with 8 positions matching TRBD1. The V gene's germline CDR1 is SGHAT and CDR2 FQNNGV. The J segment lost 7 bases and the V segment lost 3 bases, leaving 14 bases of the junction unmatched. The CDR3 totals 16 residues. The CDR3 region has the DNA TGTGCCAGCAGCTTCAACAGGGGGACAGGAGTGGGAGAGCAGTACTTC. Translating it yields CASSFNRGTGVGEQYF. Filled out from reference TRBV11-2 and TRBJ2-7, the complete variable domain reads EAGVAQSPRYKIIEKRQSVAFWCNPISGHATLYWYQQILGQGPKLLIQFQNNGVVDDSQLPKDRFSAERLKGVDSTLKIQPAKLEDSAVYLCASSFNRGTGVGEQYFGPGTRLTVT.

A single count supports this clone. The CDR3 nucleotides are TGTGCCAGCTCACCACCTCCGGGGTTTGGAGATACGCAGTATTTT. It encodes CASSPPPGFGDTQYF. The chain carries TRBV18 and TRBJ2-3; the D gene is possibly TRBD2 (5 bases). Trimming cost V 0 bases and J 5 bases, with 12 bases left between them. Germline V gene lookup returns CDR1 KGHSH and CDR2 LQKENI. There are 15 residues in the CDR3.

This clone was seen a single time. The chain carries TRBV18 and TRBJ2-2; TRBD1 is a possible D gene (6 bases). CDR3 length: 16 residues. Trimming stripped 3 bases from V and 2 bases from J, with 13 bases between. Germline V gives CDR1 KGHSH, CDR2 LQKENI. In DNA form, the CDR3 reads TGTGCCAGCTCACCTTCACAGGGTGCCAACACCGGGGAGCTGTTTTTT. It is translated as CASSPSQGANTGELFF. Looking up the rest from reference TRBV18 and TRBJ2-2 gives the full variable domain: NAGVMQNPRHLVRRRGQEARLRCSPMKGHSHVYWYRQLPEEGLKFMVYLQKENIIDESGMPKERFSAEFPKEGPSILRIQQVVRGDSAAYFCASSPSQGANTGELFFGEGSRLTVL.

The chain couples TRBV5-1 to TRBJ2-7; TRBD1 might be the D (8 bases). Germline loops: CDR1 SGHRS, CDR2 YFSETQ. The CDR3 extends over 12 amino acids. The germline V and J ends were trimmed by 7 bases and 4 bases, with 12 bases remaining between them. CDR3: CASGGDRYEQYF. For the CDR3, the DNA is TGCGCCAGCGGGGGGGACAGGTACGAGCAGTACTTC. The whole variable domain, filled in from reference TRBV5-1 and TRBJ2-7, reads KAGVTQTPRYLIKTRGQQVTLSCSPISGHRSVSWYQQTPGQGLQFLFEYFSETQRNKGNFPGRFSGRQFSNSRSEMNVSTLELGDSALYLCASGGDRYEQYFGPGTRLTVT.

This clone was observed a single time. The chain is built from TRBV9 and TRBJ2-2, with 7 bases lining up with TRBD1. CDR1 SGDLS and CDR2 YYNGEE come from the germline V gene. Trimming took 4 bases from V and 8 from J; bases not matched to a gene: 14. The CDR3 sequence is 16 residues long. This chain's CDR3 is CASSLNFGTAEGELFF. The CDR3 DNA is TGTGCCAGCAGCCTAAACTTCGGGACAGCGGAGGGGGAGCTGTTTTTT.

Comments on this clone: This sample includes further DNA sequences coding for the same CDR3. This chain uses TRBV11-2 with TRBJ1-1; possible D gene TRBD1, 5 bases. V lost 0 bases and J lost 3, with 8 bases in between. The CDR3 runs 14 residues. Germline V lookup: CDR1 SGHAT, CDR2 FQNNGV. CDR3 in DNA: TGTGCCAGCAGCTTAGATGGGGGGGACACTGAAGCTTTCTTT. Translated: CASSLDGGDTEAFF.